Sequencing of this T cell receptor (beta chain) was carried out in a study of preoperative IRX-2 immunotherapy in early breast cancer. Specified treatment: preoperative locoregional IRX-2 cytokine immunotherapy. Patients received preoperative, locoregional IRX-2 cytokine immunotherapy in a phase Ib study. CDR3 length equals 15 residues. Germline lookup yields CDR1 SEHNR and CDR2 FQNEAQ (reference sequence). The trim removed 5 bases at V and 4 bases at J, leaving 5 bases unmatched. Sequencing was performed with immunoSEQ multiplex PCR; in TCRdb, only in-frame clones are kept and a portion is missing. The table includes roughly 14,000 clones, approximately 90% detected once. This clone was detected once.

Sampling was carried out from a patient treated with IRX-2 immunotherapy. The chain combines TRBV7-9 with TRBJ2-3; 11 bases are a match to TRBD1. The receptor comes from a human donor with breast cancer. The CDR3 coding sequence is TGTGCCAGCAGCCTGAGGACAGGGGGCGCAGATACGCAGTATTTT. This encodes CASSLRTGGADTQYF.